This passage covers 4 T cell receptor beta chains from one sample sequenced in a study of blood T cell repertoires in COVID-19. Here immunoSEQ multiplex PCR was the method, and the copy in TCRdb shows in-frame clones only, minus some. The repertoire holds just over 300,000 clones, with about nine tenths as singletons. The specimen was peripheral blood. The receptors derive from a man younger than 35 with active or convalescent COVID-19.

The CDR3 nucleotides are TGTGCCAGCAGCCCCCGATCGGGACAGCTCTTGCCCTCCTACGAGCAGTACTTC. Protein product: CASSPRSGQLLPSYEQYF. This sequence joins TRBV7-9 and TRBJ2-7; 7 bases fit TRBD1. The CDR3 has 18 residues. The J segment lost 0 bases and the V segment lost 5 bases, leaving 16 bases of the junction unmatched. Germline V gives CDR1 SEHNR, CDR2 FQNEAQ (reference sequence).

Only one count was recorded for this clone. The genes are TRBV7-9 and TRBJ1-4, with D possibly matching TRBD1 (6 bases). With 6 bases removed from V and 2 bases from J, the gap between germline ends came to 13 bases. CDR3 length: 15 amino acids. Germline-derived CDR1 and CDR2 are SEHNR and FQNEAQ (reference sequence). The CDR3 here is CASSSNRVTNEKLFF. As DNA, the CDR3 is TGTGCCAGCAGTTCGAACAGGGTGACTAATGAAAAACTGTTTTTT. The variable domain in full, completed from reference TRBV7-9 and TRBJ1-4, reads DTGVSQNPRHKITKRGQNVTFRCDPISEHNRLYWYRQTLGQGPEFLTYFQNEAQLEKSRLLSDRFSAERPKGSFSTLEIQRTEQGDSAMYLCASSSNRVTNEKLFFGSGTQLSVL.

The chain recombines TRBV10-2 with TRBJ1-5; maybe TRBD1 (6 bases). The V gene's germline CDR1 is WSHSY and CDR2 SAAADI. V shed 0 bases and J shed 4 bases, with 10 bases lying between them. This CDR3 comprises 15 residues. DNA for the CDR3: TGCGCCAGCAGTGAGTCGAGGGGGAAAAATCAGCCCCAGCATTTT. Translating gives CASSESRGKNQPQHF.

The chain couples TRBV27 to TRBJ1-5; D call uncertain. CDR1 is MNHEY and CDR2 is SMNVEV in the germline V gene (reference sequence). Between the trimmed V and J ends, which lost 5 bases and 5 bases, there was a span of 4 bases. This CDR3 is 11 amino acids long. CDR3 loop: CASSRDQPQHF. CDR3 nucleotides: TGTGCCAGCAGTAGAGATCAGCCCCAGCATTTT.